The entry below gives a single TCR beta chain sequence along with its context. Its antigen is unknown. V was cut by 9 bases and J by 5 bases, with 17 bases left in between. CDR3 size: 14 residues. Germline values: CDR1 LNHDA, CDR2 SQIVND (reference sequence). PCR was performed using 60 Vbeta and 13 Jbeta primers. Profiling relied on immunoSEQ multiplex PCR, and the TCRdb table lists in-frame clones only, not all of them. This listing includes 100,000 to 150,000 clones. This sample was included in a study of cytomegalovirus exposure and HLA in healthy donors. The study, taken as a whole, reports: Specificity for CMV antigens was confirmed in vitro for a few of the CMV-associated chains.

This receptor was identified in a woman aged 40 to 55 in good health and CMV-seronegative. The sequencing input was PBMCs. The chain has TRBV19 and TRBJ2-1; D may be TRBD1 (5 bases). Here the CDR3 DNA reads TGTGCCAGCGGATCCCACAGGTCGGACAATGAGCAGTTCTTC. This translates into CASGSHRSDNEQFF.